Given below is one TCR beta chain in context. This record comes from a study of blood T cell repertoires in COVID-19. About the study: Whether acute or convalescent, the COVID-19 samples came from the United States, Italy and Spain. Sources were T cells, B-cell-depleted T cells, or PBMCs; the material itself was cDNA or gDNA.

Authors' analysis steps: Researchers report that nucleated cell counts were estimated from reference gene primer amplification. The method was immunoSEQ multiplex PCR; TCRdb's version includes in-frame clones alone and lacks a portion of them. V and J calls and clone size are given by that table; D and trimming were obtained from the DNA. The sample yields roughly 120,000 clones, approximately 81% seen once. CDR3 length: 16 amino acids. The germline CDR1 and CDR2 sequences are LNHDA and SQIVND (reference sequence). V shed 3 bases and J 7 bases; nucleotides not matched to a gene: 10. Sequencing was done on a sample of peripheral blood. This sequence joins TRBV19 and TRBJ2-1; the match to TRBD2 covers 9 bases. The receptor's source is a man aged 35 to 55 with acute or convalescent COVID-19. This CDR3 reads CASSIQAGGHLNEQFF. DNA for the CDR3: TGTGCCAGTAGTATCCAAGCGGGAGGCCATCTTAATGAGCAGTTCTTC.